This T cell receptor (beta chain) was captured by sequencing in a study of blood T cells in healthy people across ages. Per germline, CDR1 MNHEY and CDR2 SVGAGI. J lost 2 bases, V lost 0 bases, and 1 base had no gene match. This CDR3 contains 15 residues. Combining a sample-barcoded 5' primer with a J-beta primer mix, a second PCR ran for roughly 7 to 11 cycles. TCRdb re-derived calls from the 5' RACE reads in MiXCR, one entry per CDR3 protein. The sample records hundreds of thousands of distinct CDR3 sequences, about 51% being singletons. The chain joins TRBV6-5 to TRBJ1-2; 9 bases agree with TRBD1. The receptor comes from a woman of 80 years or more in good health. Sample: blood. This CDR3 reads CASSYSGTGNYGYTF. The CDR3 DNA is TGTGCCAGCAGTTACTCAGGGACAGGGAACTATGGCTACACCTTC.